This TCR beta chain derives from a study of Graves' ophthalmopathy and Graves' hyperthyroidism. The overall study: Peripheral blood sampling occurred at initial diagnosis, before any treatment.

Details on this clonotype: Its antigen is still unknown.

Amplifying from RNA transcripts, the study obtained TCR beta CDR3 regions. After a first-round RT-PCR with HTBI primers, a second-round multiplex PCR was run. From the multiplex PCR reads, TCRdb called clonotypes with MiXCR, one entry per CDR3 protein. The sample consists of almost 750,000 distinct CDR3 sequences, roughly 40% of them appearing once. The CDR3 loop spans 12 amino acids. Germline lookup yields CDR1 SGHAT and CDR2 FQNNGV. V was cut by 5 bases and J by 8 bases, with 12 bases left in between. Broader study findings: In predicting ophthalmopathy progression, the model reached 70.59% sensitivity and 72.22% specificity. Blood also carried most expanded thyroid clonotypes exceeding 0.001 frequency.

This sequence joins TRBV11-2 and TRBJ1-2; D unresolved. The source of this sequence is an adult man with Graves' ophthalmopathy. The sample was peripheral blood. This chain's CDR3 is CASSPDGKGYTF. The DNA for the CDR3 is TGTGCCAGCAGCCCGGACGGCAAAGGCTACACCTTC. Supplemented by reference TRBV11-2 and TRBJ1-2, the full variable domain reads EAGVAQSPRYKIIEKRQSVAFWCNPISGHATLYWYQQILGQGPKLLIQFQNNGVVDDSQLPKDRFSAERLKGVDSTLKIQPAKLEDSAVYLCASSPDGKGYTFGSGTRLTVV.